The count of the clone carrying this TCR beta chain is one. The data stem from a study of blood T cell repertoires in COVID-19. Background on the study: From the United States, Italy and Spain came samples of acute and convalescent COVID-19. Sources were T cells, B-cell-depleted T cells, or PBMCs; the material itself was cDNA or gDNA.

Germline CDR1 and CDR2: MNHEY and SVGAGI. The CDR3 is made up of 15 amino acids. Trimming cost V 8 bases and J 8 bases; bases outside gene matches: 9. Sequencing used immunoSEQ multiplex PCR; TCRdb keeps in-frame clones, though not all of them. This sample has around 60,000 clones, with about 86% found just once. This clonotype was obtained from a man aged 35 to 55 with acute or convalescent COVID-19. V is TRBV6-5 and J is TRBJ1-6, with 10 bases matching TRBD1. The sequenced sample consisted of peripheral blood. CDR3 residues: CASGRAGTGDSPLHF. DNA for the CDR3: TGTGCCAGCGGAAGGGCCGGGACAGGGGATTCACCCCTCCACTTT.